In this sample, the clone carrying this T cell receptor (beta chain) turned up a few times. The ends were cut back, 9 bases at V and 1 base at J, with 12 bases in the middle. The germline V gene encodes CDR1 ENHRY and CDR2 SYGVKD. This CDR3 spans 13 amino acids. Assay used: immunoSEQ multiplex PCR; TCRdb lists only in-frame clones, some missing. This table has 300,000 to 500,000 clones, over 75% appearing once. The data originate from a study of blood T cell repertoires in COVID-19. The sequence was obtained from a woman in her twenties or thirties with acute COVID-19. Sequencing used PBMCs or T cells enriched from blood (not recorded which). The chain uses TRBV10-3 and TRBJ1-1, with D tentatively TRBD1 (5 bases). The CDR3: CAIMDTQNTEAFF. The DNA of the CDR3 is TGTGCCATTATGGACACACAGAACACTGAAGCTTTCTTT.